The clone carrying this T cell receptor (beta chain) was recorded a few times. Profiled with immunoSEQ multiplex PCR; TCRdb holds only in-frame clones, not every one. The table has around 700,000 clones, more than 80% seen once. The record originates from a study of blood T cell repertoires in COVID-19. Germline CDR1 reads SEHNR; CDR2 reads FQNEAQ (reference sequence). V dropped 5 bases and J dropped 5; count of bases not matched to a gene: 7. The CDR3 runs to 14 residues. The sequenced sample consisted of peripheral blood. This sequence originates from a woman aged 18-29 years with acute or convalescent COVID-19. V is TRBV7-9 and J is TRBJ2-7; 9 nucleotides match TRBD1. The CDR3 here is CASSIRDRVHEQYF. The CDR3 DNA follows: TGTGCCAGCAGCATCCGGGACAGGGTCCACGAGCAGTACTTC.